Here is one TCR beta chain with its context. This entry comes from a study of Ad26.COV2.S vaccination and SARS-CoV-2 variants. Study context: As a participant in COV1001, the donor was in the Ad26.COV2.S trial arm.

Method: immunoSEQ multiplex PCR; TCRdb's copy keeps in-frame clones and lacks some. This sample carries 300,000 to 400,000 clones, 88% of them seen once, and the ten largest clones take around 6.6%. Indicated treatment: roughly 18 received Ad26.COV2.S at low or high dose, single or two shots; about five received placebo; per-sample allocation not given. At day 63 after the first vaccine or placebo injection, samples were drawn. The CDR3 is made up of 13 amino acids. Deletions cut 4 bases from V and 3 bases from J, with 11 bases between. Germline CDR1 and CDR2: SQVTM and ANQGSEA. This specimen was peripheral blood, taken in a trial of Ad26.COV2.S vaccine versus placebo. This TCR was recovered from a person aged 18-65 years who received the Ad26.COV2.S COVID-19 vaccine or a placebo. The chain carries TRBV29-1 and TRBJ2-3; D unresolved. In nucleotides, the CDR3 is TGCAGCGTTGGAAAGGGTCCTACAGATACGCAGTATTTT. It yields the protein CSVGKGPTDTQYF.